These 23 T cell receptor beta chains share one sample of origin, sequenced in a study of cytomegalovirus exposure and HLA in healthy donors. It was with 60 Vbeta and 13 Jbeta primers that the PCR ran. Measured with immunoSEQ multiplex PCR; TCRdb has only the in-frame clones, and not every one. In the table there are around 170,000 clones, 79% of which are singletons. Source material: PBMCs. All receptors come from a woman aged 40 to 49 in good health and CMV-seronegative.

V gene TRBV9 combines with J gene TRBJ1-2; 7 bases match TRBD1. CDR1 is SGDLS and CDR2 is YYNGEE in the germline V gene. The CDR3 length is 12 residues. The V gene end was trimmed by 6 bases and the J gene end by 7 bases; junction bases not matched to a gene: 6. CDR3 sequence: CASTGGSGGYTF. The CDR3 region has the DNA TGTGCCAGCACAGGGGGTTCAGGTGGCTACACCTTC.

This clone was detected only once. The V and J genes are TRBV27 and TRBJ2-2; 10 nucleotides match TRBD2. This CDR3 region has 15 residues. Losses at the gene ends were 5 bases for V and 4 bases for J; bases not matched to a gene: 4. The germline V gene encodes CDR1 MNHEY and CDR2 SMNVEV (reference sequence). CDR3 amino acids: CASSPSGGPTGELFF. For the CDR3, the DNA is TGTGCCAGCAGTCCTAGCGGGGGACCCACCGGGGAGCTGTTTTTT.

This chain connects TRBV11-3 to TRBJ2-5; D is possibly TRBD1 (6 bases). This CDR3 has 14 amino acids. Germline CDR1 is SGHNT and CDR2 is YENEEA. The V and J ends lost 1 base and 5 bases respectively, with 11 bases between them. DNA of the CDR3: TGTGCCAGCAGCTTAGCAGGGGCGGGCGAGACCCAGTACTTC. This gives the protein CASSLAGAGETQYF.

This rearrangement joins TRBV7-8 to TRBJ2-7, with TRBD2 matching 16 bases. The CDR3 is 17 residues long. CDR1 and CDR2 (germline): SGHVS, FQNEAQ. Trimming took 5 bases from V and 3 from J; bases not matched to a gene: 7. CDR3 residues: CASSPLGTSGGGYEQYF. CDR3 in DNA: TGTGCCAGCAGCCCCCTCGGGACTAGCGGGGGGGGCTACGAGCAGTACTTC.

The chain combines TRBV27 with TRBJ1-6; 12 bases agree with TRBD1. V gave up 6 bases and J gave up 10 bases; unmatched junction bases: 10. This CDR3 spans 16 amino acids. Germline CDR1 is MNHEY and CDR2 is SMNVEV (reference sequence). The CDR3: CASRRPGQGAGSPLHF. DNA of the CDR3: TGTGCCAGCAGGAGACCGGGACAGGGGGCTGGATCACCCCTCCACTTT.

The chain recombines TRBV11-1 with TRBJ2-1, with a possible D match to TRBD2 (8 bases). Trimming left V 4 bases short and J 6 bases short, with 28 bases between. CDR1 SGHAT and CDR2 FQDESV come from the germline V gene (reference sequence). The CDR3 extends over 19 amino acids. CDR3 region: CASSSFSQGEREKANEQFF. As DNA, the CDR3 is TGTGCCAGCAGCTCATTTAGCCAGGGGGAGCGGGAGAAGGCCAATGAGCAGTTCTTC.

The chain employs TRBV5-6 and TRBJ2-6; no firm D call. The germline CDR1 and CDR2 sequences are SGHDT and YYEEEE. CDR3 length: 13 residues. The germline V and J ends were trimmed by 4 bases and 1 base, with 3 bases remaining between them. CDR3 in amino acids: CASSQSGANVLTF. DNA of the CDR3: TGTGCCAGCAGCCAGTCTGGGGCCAACGTCCTGACTTTC.

The CDR3, as DNA: TGCGCCAGCAGCAGCGATGCCAGTTCCTACGAGCAGTACTTC. Its protein product is CASSSDASSYEQYF. V is TRBV5-1 and J is TRBJ2-5; no clear D. The better agreement between TRBJ2-7 and the DNA end casts doubt on the J call. The CDR3 totals 14 residues. CDR1 and CDR2 (germline): SGHRS, YFSETQ.

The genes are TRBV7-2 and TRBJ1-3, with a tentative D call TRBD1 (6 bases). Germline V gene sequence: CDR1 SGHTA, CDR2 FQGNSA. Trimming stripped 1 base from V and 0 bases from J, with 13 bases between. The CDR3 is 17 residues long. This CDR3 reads CASSLEGTRASGNTIYF. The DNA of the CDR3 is TGTGCCAGCAGCTTAGAAGGGACAAGGGCCTCTGGAAACACCATATATTTT.

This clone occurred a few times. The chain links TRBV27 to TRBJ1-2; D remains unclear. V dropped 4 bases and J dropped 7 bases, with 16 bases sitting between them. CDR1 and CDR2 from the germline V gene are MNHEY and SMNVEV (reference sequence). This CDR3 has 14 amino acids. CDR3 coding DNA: TGTGCCAGCAGTTCCGCGGACTACCGGGGTGGCTACACCTTC. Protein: CASSSADYRGGYTF.

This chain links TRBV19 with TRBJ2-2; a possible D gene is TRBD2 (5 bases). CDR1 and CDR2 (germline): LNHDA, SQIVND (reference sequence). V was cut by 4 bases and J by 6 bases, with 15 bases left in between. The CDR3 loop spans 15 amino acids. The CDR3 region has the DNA TGTGCCAGTAGTAGAGGGCAGGCGAGGTCCGGGGAGCTGTTTTTT. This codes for CASSRGQARSGELFF.

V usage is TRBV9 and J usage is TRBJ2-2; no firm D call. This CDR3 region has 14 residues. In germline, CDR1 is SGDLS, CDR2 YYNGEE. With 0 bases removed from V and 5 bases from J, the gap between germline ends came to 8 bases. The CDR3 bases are TGTGCCAGCAGCGTAGCTAGGAATACCGGGGAGCTGTTTTTT. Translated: CASSVARNTGELFF.

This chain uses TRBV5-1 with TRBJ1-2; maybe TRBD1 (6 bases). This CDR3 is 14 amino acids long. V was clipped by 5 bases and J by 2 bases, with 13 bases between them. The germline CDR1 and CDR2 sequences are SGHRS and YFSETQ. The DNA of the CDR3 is TGCGCCAGCAGTGTCCAGGGGCAGAACTATGGCTACACCTTC. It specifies CASSVQGQNYGYTF. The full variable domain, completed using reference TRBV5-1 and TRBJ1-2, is KAGVTQTPRYLIKTRGQQVTLSCSPISGHRSVSWYQQTPGQGLQFLFEYFSETQRNKGNFPGRFSGRQFSNSRSEMNVSTLELGDSALYLCASSVQGQNYGYTFGSGTRLTVV.

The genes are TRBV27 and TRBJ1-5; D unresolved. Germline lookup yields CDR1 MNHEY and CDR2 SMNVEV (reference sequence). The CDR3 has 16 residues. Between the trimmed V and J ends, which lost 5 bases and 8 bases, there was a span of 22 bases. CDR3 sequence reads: CASSRISAGLMEPQHF. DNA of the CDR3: TGTGCCAGCAGTCGCATAAGCGCAGGACTTATGGAGCCCCAGCATTTT.

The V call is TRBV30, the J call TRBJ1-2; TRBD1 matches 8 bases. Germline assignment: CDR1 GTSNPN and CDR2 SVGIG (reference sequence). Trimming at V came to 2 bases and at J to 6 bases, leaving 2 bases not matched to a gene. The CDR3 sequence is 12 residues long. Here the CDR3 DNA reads TGTGCCTGGAGTAGGACAGGGCATGGCTACACCTTC. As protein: CAWSRTGHGYTF.

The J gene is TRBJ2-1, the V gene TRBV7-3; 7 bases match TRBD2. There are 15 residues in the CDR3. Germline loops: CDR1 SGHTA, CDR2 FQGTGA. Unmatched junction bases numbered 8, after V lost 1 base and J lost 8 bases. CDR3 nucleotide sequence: TGTGCCAGCAGCTTAATTCCGGGAGGTCTCGATGAGCAGTTCTTC. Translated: CASSLIPGGLDEQFF.

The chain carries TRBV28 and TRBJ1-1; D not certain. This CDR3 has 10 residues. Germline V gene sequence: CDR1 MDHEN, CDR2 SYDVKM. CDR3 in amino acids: CATGNTEAFF. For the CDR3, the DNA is TGTGCGACGGGGAACACTGAAGCTTTCTTT.

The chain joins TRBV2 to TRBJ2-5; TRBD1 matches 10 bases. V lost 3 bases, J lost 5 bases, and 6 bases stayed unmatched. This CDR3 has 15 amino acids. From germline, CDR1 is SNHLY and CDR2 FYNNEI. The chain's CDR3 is CASSDTGTGVETQYF. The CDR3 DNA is TGTGCCAGCAGTGATACCGGGACAGGGGTGGAGACCCAGTACTTC.

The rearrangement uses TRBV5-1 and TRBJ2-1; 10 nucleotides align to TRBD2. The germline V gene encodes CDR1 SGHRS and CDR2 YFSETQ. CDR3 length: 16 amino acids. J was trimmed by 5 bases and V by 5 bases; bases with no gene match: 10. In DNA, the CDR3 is TGCGCCAGCAGGGGTAGCGGGGGGCTCCTGAACAATGAGCAGTTCTTC. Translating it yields CASRGSGGLLNNEQFF.

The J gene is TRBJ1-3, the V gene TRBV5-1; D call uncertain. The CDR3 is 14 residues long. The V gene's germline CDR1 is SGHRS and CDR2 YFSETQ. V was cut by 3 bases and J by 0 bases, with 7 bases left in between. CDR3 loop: CASSSGISGNTIYF. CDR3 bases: TGCGCCAGCAGCTCGGGAATCTCTGGAAACACCATATATTTT.

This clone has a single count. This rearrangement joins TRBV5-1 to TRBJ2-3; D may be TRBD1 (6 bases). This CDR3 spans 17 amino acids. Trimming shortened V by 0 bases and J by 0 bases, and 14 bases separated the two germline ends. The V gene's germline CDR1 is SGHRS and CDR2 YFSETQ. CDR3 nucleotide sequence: TGCGCCAGCAGCTTGGCCCGACAGGCGCGTAGCACAGATACGCAGTATTTT. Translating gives CASSLARQARSTDTQYF.

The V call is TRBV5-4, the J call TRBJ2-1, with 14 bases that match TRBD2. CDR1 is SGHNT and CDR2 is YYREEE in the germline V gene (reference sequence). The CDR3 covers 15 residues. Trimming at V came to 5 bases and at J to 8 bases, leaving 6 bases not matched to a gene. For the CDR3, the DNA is TGTGCCAGCAGACCGGGACTAGCGGGAGCGGATGAGCAGTTCTTC. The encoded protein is CASRPGLAGADEQFF.

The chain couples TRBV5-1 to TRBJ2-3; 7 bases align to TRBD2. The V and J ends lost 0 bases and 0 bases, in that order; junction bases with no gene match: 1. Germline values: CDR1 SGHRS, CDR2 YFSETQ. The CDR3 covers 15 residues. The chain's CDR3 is CASSLGGSSTDTQYF. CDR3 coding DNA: TGCGCCAGCAGCTTGGGCGGGAGCAGCACAGATACGCAGTATTTT.